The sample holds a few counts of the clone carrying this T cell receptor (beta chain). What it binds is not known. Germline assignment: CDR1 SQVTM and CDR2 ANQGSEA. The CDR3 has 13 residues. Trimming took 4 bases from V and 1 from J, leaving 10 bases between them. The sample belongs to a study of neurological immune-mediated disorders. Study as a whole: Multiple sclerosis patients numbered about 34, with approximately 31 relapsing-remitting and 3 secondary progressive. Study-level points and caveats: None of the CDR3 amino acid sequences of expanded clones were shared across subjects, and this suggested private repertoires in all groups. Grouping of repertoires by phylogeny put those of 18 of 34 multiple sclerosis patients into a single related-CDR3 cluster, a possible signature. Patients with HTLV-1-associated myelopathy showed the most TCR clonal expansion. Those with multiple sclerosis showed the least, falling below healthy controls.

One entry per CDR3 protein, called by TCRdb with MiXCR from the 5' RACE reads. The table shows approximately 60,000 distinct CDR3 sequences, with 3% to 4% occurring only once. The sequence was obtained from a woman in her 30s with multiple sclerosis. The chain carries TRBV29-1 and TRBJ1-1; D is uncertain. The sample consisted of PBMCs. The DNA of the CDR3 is TGCAGCGTTGCCGTGAGACAGAACACTGAAGCTTTCTTT. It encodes CSVAVRQNTEAFF. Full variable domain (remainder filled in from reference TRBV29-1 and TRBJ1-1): SAVISQKPSRDICQRGTSLTIQCQVDSQVTMMFWYRQQPGQSLTLIATANQGSEATYESGFVIDKFPISRPNLTFSTLTVSNMSPEDSSIYLCSVAVRQNTEAFFGQGTRLTVV.